The next 3 T cell receptor beta chains were all read from a single sample in a study of OX40 agonist ivuxolimab in advanced cancers. Sequencing used immunoSEQ multiplex PCR; TCRdb keeps in-frame clones, though not all of them. The sample consists of roughly 19,000 clones, roughly four fifths of them appearing once. The sequencing used CD4+ or CD8+ T cells sorted from blood, collected in a trial of the OX40 agonist ivuxolimab. These receptors originate from an adult with an advanced solid tumor such as melanoma, head and neck, liver or kidney cancer.

In the case of this clone: At one of its ends the junction is not consistent with the germline gene, which may arise from a read error. The genes are TRBV7-9 and TRBJ2-5; TRBD2 matches 7 bases. CDR1 is SEHNR and CDR2 is FQNEAQ in the germline V gene (reference sequence). This CDR3 comprises 13 residues. The CDR3 loop is CAGSPRLAKTQYF. CDR3 bases: TGTGCCGGCAGCCCCCGACTAGCAAAGACCCAGTACTTC.

Only one count was recorded for this clone. J is TRBJ2-7 and V is TRBV23-1; 8 bases align to TRBD2. TRBV23-1 is reported as an ORF; its role is uncertain. Trimming took 2 bases from V and 2 from J; bases not matched to a gene: 14. The CDR3 has 18 residues. CDR3 sequence: CASSQRSVRTGGAYEQYF. In DNA, the CDR3 is TGCGCCAGCAGTCAAAGGTCGGTTCGGACGGGGGGGGCCTACGAGCAGTACTTC.

The V gene is TRBV2, the J gene TRBJ2-2; D is uncertain. From germline, CDR1 is SNHLY and CDR2 FYNNEI. This CDR3 has 15 residues. V was cut by 3 bases and J by 1 base, with 9 bases left in between. The CDR3 region is CASSDSPVNTGELFF. The CDR3 DNA is TGTGCCAGCAGTGACTCTCCTGTGAACACCGGGGAGCTGTTTTTT. Full variable domain (missing parts from reference TRBV2 and TRBJ2-2): EPEVTQTPSHQVTQMGQEVILRCVPISNHLYFYWYRQILGQKVEFLVSFYNNEISEKSEIFDDQFSVERPDGSNFTLKIRSTKLEDSAMYFCASSDSPVNTGELFFGEGSRLTVL.